Below, 25 T cell receptor beta chains from the same sample are listed, as sequenced in a study of shared clonotypes between healthy human individuals. Some clones are missing from TCRdb's copy, which holds only in-frame ones; the method was immunoSEQ multiplex PCR. The table shows about 700,000 clones, with around 74% occurring only once. The sequencing sample was made of memory CD4+ T cells sorted from blood. Subset here: CD45RA-negative fraction. The receptors were gathered from a woman aged 25 to 39 in good health.

J is TRBJ1-1 and V is TRBV5-1; D might be TRBD1 (6 bases). The V gene's germline CDR1 is SGHRS and CDR2 YFSETQ. The CDR3 consists of 13 residues. The V end was cut by 5 bases, the J end by 1 base, with 9 bases between. The CDR3: CASRDRRNTEAFF. As DNA, the CDR3 is TGCGCCAGCAGAGACAGGAGGAACACTGAAGCTTTCTTT.

This chain joins TRBV13 and TRBJ2-2; either TRBD1 or TRBD2 may supply D (6 bases each). In germline, CDR1 is PRHDT, CDR2 FYEKMQ (reference sequence). The CDR3 is made up of 18 amino acids. Trimming removed 1 base from V and 7 bases from J, with 22 bases in between. CDR3 DNA: TGTGCCAGCAGCTTAGAGGCCGTTCGGGGGCTTAAAGTCGGGGAGCTGTTTTTT. This translates into CASSLEAVRGLKVGELFF. Drawing the rest from reference TRBV13 and TRBJ2-2, the complete variable domain is AAGVIQSPRHLIKEKRETATLKCYPIPRHDTVYWYQQGPGQDPQFLISFYEKMQSDKGSIPDRFSAQQFSDYHSELNMSSLELGDSALYFCASSLEAVRGLKVGELFFGEGSRLTVL.

This clone was recorded a few times. J is TRBJ2-3 and V is TRBV5-1; TRBD1 matches 10 bases. This CDR3 region has 16 residues. Looked up from germline, CDR1 is SGHRS and CDR2 is YFSETQ. V was clipped by 5 bases and J by 4 bases; unmatched bases: 10. In nucleotides, the CDR3 is TGCGCCAGCAGATCCCGGACAGGGGGGTCTCCAGATACGCAGTATTTT. This sequence encodes CASRSRTGGSPDTQYF.

The rearrangement joins TRBV7-9 to TRBJ1-3, with a weak D call TRBD1 (5 bases). In germline, CDR1 is SEHNR, CDR2 FQNEAQ (reference sequence). This CDR3 is 13 amino acids long. Trimming took off 2 bases at V and 4 bases at J, with 6 bases between the two ends. In DNA form, the CDR3 reads TGTGCCAGCAGCTTAAGACAGGGAAACACCATATATTTT. It encodes CASSLRQGNTIYF.

This clone was observed at least ten times. The V gene is TRBV28, the J gene TRBJ1-4; 7 nucleotides line up with TRBD1. The V segment lost 6 bases and the J segment 7 bases; nucleotides outside the gene matches: 11. Germline values: CDR1 MDHEN, CDR2 SYDVKM. The CDR3 spans 15 residues. The chain's CDR3 is CASRGRGRNLEKLFF. The CDR3 DNA is TGTGCCAGCAGGGGAAGGGGGCGAAACCTTGAAAAACTGTTTTTT. The variable domain in full, with the rest retrieved from reference TRBV28 and TRBJ1-4, is DVKVTQSSRYLVKRTGEKVFLECVQDMDHENMFWYRQDPGLGLRLIYFSYDVKMKEKGDIPEGYSVSREKKERFSLILESASTNQTSMYLCASRGRGRNLEKLFFGSGTQLSVL.

The chain has TRBV29-1 and TRBJ1-5; D is undetermined. The CDR3 has 13 residues. The V and J ends lost 4 bases and 3 bases respectively, with 10 bases between them. Germline-derived CDR1 and CDR2 are SQVTM and ANQGSEA. CDR3 DNA: TGCAGCGTTGTAACTGGGGTCAATCAGCCCCAGCATTTT. Translated: CSVVTGVNQPQHF. Based on the CDR3 plus reference TRBV29-1 and TRBJ1-5, the full variable domain is SAVISQKPSRDICQRGTSLTIQCQVDSQVTMMFWYRQQPGQSLTLIATANQGSEATYESGFVIDKFPISRPNLTFSTLTVSNMSPEDSSIYLCSVVTGVNQPQHFGDGTRLSIL.

This clone was detected only a few times. This chain uses TRBV7-6 with TRBJ2-7; tentatively, D is TRBD1 or TRBD2 (5 bases each). The CDR3 is 15 residues long. Trimming cost V 8 bases and J 0 bases, with 17 bases left between them. CDR1 is SGHVS and CDR2 is FNYEAQ in the germline V gene. In DNA, the CDR3 is TGTGCCAGCGGACCTGGGGGAAGGGACTCCTACGAGCAGTACTTC. Its translation is CASGPGGRDSYEQYF.

This chain uses TRBV19 with TRBJ2-1; the match to TRBD2 covers 7 bases. The CDR3 is 16 residues long. V gave up 3 bases and J gave up 0 bases; unmatched junction bases: 5. Germline CDR1 and CDR2: LNHDA and SQIVND (reference sequence). CDR3 residues: CASSISGGSSYNEQFF. For the CDR3, the DNA is TGTGCCAGTAGTATTTCGGGCGGGAGCTCCTACAATGAGCAGTTCTTC.

As to this clone: This sample also contains other DNA sequences that code for the same CDR3. This chain uses TRBV2 with TRBJ1-4; no clear D gene. Deletions cut 5 bases from V and 4 bases from J, with 11 bases between. This CDR3 spans 14 amino acids. Germline values: CDR1 SNHLY, CDR2 FYNNEI. The DNA for the CDR3 is TGTGCCAGCAGTCGGCAAGGGTTTAATGAAAAACTGTTTTTT. This sequence encodes CASSRQGFNEKLFF.

As to this clone: The same CDR3 can be traced to other DNA sequences in this sample. The rearrangement links TRBV5-1 to TRBJ1-5; D remains unclear. The germline CDR1 and CDR2 sequences are SGHRS and YFSETQ. The CDR3 has 13 amino acids. V lost 4 bases to trimming and J lost 1 base, with 6 bases between them. For the CDR3, the DNA is TGCGCCAGCAGCGTTGGAAGCAATCAGCCCCAGCATTTT. Translating gives CASSVGSNQPQHF.

The V and J genes are TRBV28 and TRBJ2-3, with no clear D. This CDR3 is built from 13 residues. V was pared by 7 bases and J by 5 bases, with 13 bases between. The germline V gene has CDR1 MDHEN and CDR2 SYDVKM. The DNA of the CDR3 is TGTGCCAGCATGGGATACACGAAAGATACGCAGTATTTT. It yields the protein CASMGYTKDTQYF.

The gene calls are TRBV2 and TRBJ2-2; D may be TRBD2 (5 bases). V lost 5 bases to trimming and J lost 1 base, with 20 bases between them. Germline lookup yields CDR1 SNHLY and CDR2 FYNNEI. CDR3 length equals 18 residues. CDR3 sequence: CASSQRLGLLMNTGELFF. The CDR3 region has the DNA TGTGCCAGCAGTCAACGACTTGGACTGCTTATGAACACCGGGGAGCTGTTTTTT.

The chain combines TRBV2 with TRBJ2-2; possible D gene TRBD1, 6 bases. CDR1 SNHLY and CDR2 FYNNEI come from the germline V gene. V was cut by 6 bases and J by 3 bases, with 14 bases left in between. CDR3 size: 15 residues. The CDR3 here is CASRDPGHYTGELFF. CDR3 DNA: TGTGCCAGCAGAGATCCGGGACACTACACCGGGGAGCTGTTTTTT.

V and J are TRBV7-9 and TRBJ1-2; 8 bases align to TRBD1. This CDR3 contains 14 residues. Looked up from germline, CDR1 is SEHNR and CDR2 is FQNEAQ (reference sequence). J lost 5 bases, V lost 3 bases, and 5 bases had no gene match. The CDR3: CASSLDRVSYGYTF. The CDR3 DNA reads TGTGCCAGCAGCTTGGACAGGGTATCATATGGCTACACCTTC.

This clone has a count of ten or more. The chain uses TRBV6-1 and TRBJ1-2; D ambiguous. The CDR3 extends over 13 amino acids. The germline V gene encodes CDR1 MNHNS and CDR2 SASEGT. Trimming stripped 5 bases from V and 4 bases from J, with 11 bases between. CDR3 DNA sequence: TGTGCCAGCAGTCCACGACAACGCTATGGCTACACCTTC. It encodes CASSPRQRYGYTF.

The rearrangement uses TRBV6-5 and TRBJ1-1; D possibly corresponds to TRBD1 (6 bases). V lost 5 bases, J lost 2 bases, and 9 bases lay in between. Germline V CDR1 and CDR2: MNHEY, SVGAGI. CDR3 size: 13 residues. CDR3 sequence: CASSETGNTEAFF. The CDR3 DNA reads as TGTGCCAGCAGTGAGACAGGCAACACTGAAGCTTTCTTT.

This clone was counted at least ten times. The chain joins TRBV7-2 to TRBJ2-7; D might be TRBD1 (5 bases). Between the trimmed V and J ends, which lost 5 bases and 3 bases, there was a span of 17 bases. Germline V CDR1 and CDR2: SGHTA, FQGNSA. The CDR3 sequence is 15 residues long. The CDR3 sequence: CASSPRWGKGYEQYF. The CDR3 DNA reads as TGTGCCAGCAGCCCAAGATGGGGCAAGGGCTACGAGCAGTACTTC.

For the CDR3, the DNA is TGTGCCAGCAGTGACATGAGCGGGCTCCAAGAGACCCAGTACTTC. Translated: CASSDMSGLQETQYF. The rearrangement joins TRBV25-1 to TRBJ2-5; D is possibly TRBD2 (6 bases). Trimming removed 3 bases at V and 1 base at J, with 12 bases between. The CDR3 loop spans 15 amino acids. CDR1 and CDR2 from the germline V gene are MGHDK and SYGVNS. The full variable domain, completed using reference TRBV25-1 and TRBJ2-5, is EADIYQTPRYLVIGTGKKITLECSQTMGHDKMYWYQQDPGMELHLIHYSYGVNSTEKGDLSSESTVSRIRTEHFPLTLESARPSHTSQYLCASSDMSGLQETQYFGPGTRLLVL.

The CDR3 DNA reads TGCGCCAGCAGCTCCTATCGCGAGCAAAACATTCAGTACTTC. Its protein product is CASSSYREQNIQYF. The chain combines TRBV4-1 with TRBJ2-4; no firm D call. V was trimmed by 5 bases and J by 5 bases, leaving 13 bases between them. The CDR3 loop spans 14 amino acids. The germline gives CDR1 MGHRA, CDR2 YSYEKL.

The gene calls are TRBV30 and TRBJ1-5; TRBD1 matches at 9 bases. This CDR3 spans 16 amino acids. The V gene end was trimmed by 5 bases and the J gene end by 0 bases; junction bases not matched to a gene: 8. Germline assignment: CDR1 GTSNPN and CDR2 SVGIG (reference sequence). CDR3 in amino acids: CAWGTGHTDSNQPQHF. CDR3 nucleotides: TGTGCCTGGGGGACAGGGCATACGGATAGCAATCAGCCCCAGCATTTT.

The chain carries TRBV7-2 and TRBJ1-5; D is unclear. V lost 2 bases and J 2 bases, leaving 13 bases between the germline ends. Germline-derived CDR1 and CDR2 are SGHTA and FQGNSA. The CDR3 totals 16 residues. The chain's CDR3 is CASSLKWDEGNQPQHF. In nucleotides, the CDR3 is TGTGCCAGCAGCTTAAAGTGGGATGAGGGCAATCAGCCCCAGCATTTT.

The rearrangement joins TRBV9 to TRBJ2-7, with D perhaps TRBD2 (5 bases). This CDR3 has 13 residues. Trimming left V 2 bases short and J 6 bases short, with 12 bases between. CDR1 and CDR2 (germline): SGDLS, YYNGEE. The CDR3 region is CASSVLTEAEQYF. The CDR3 DNA reads TGTGCCAGCAGCGTTTTGACGGAGGCCGAGCAGTACTTC.

The V call is TRBV5-6, the J call TRBJ1-2, with D hard to call. The germline CDR1 and CDR2 sequences are SGHDT and YYEEEE. The CDR3 totals 15 residues. V was trimmed by 3 bases and J by 2 bases, leaving 14 bases between them. The DNA for the CDR3 is TGTGCCAGCAGCTCTCCGGGAAACGTAAACTATGGCTACACCTTC. Its translation is CASSSPGNVNYGYTF.

V is TRBV7-2 and J is TRBJ2-1; D might be TRBD2 (6 bases). V lost 7 bases and J lost 0, with 16 bases in between. Germline V lookup: CDR1 SGHTA, CDR2 FQGNSA. The CDR3 has 16 amino acids. CDR3 DNA: TGTGCCAGCACGACTGGGGGGAGCGTCTCCTACAATGAGCAGTTCTTC. This encodes CASTTGGSVSYNEQFF. The variable domain in full, completed from reference TRBV7-2 and TRBJ2-1, reads GAGVSQSPSNKVTEKGKDVELRCDPISGHTALYWYRQSLGQGLEFLIYFQGNSAPDKSGLPSDRFSAERTGGSVSTLTIQRTQQEDSAVYLCASTTGGSVSYNEQFFGPGTRLTVL.

This clone has only one observation. This rearrangement joins TRBV10-3 to TRBJ2-1; D ambiguous. With 3 bases removed from V and 10 bases from J, the gap between germline ends came to 16 bases. This CDR3 region has 14 residues. The germline V gene encodes CDR1 ENHRY and CDR2 SYGVKD. CDR3 coding DNA: TGTGCCATCAGTGACCAGCTAGAGGAAGGGGAGCAGTTCTTC. This codes for CAISDQLEEGEQFF.